Below are 26 T cell receptor beta chains sequenced from a single sample in a study of cytomegalovirus exposure and HLA in healthy donors. Assay used: immunoSEQ multiplex PCR; TCRdb lists only in-frame clones, some missing. Here the sample spans around 50,000 clones, 94% being singletons. Material: PBMCs. These receptors were taken from a woman aged 18-29 years in good health and CMV-seropositive.

The chain is built from TRBV28 and TRBJ1-2, with D possibly TRBD1 on 6 matching bases. In germline, CDR1 is MDHEN, CDR2 SYDVKM. V was clipped by 3 bases and J by 4 bases, with 15 bases between them. The CDR3 loop spans 15 amino acids. This chain's CDR3 is CASSFLQGSSYGYTF. CDR3 nucleotide sequence: TGTGCCAGCAGTTTCCTACAGGGTTCCTCCTATGGCTACACCTTC.

J is TRBJ2-7 and V is TRBV4-2; 11 positions match TRBD1. The CDR3 is made up of 15 amino acids. In germline, CDR1 is LGHNA, CDR2 YNFKEQ. J was trimmed by 6 bases and V by 0 bases; bases with no gene match: 4. CDR3: CASSQDLGTGGEQYF. In DNA form, the CDR3 reads TGTGCCAGCAGCCAAGATCTTGGGACAGGGGGCGAGCAGTACTTC.

This rearrangement joins TRBV30 to TRBJ2-2; D is unclear. Germline assignment: CDR1 GTSNPN and CDR2 SVGIG (reference sequence). Deletions cut 1 base from V and 7 bases from J, with 7 bases between. The CDR3 consists of 12 residues. The CDR3 sequence is CAWSGIVGELFF. The CDR3 DNA reads TGTGCCTGGAGTGGTATAGTCGGGGAGCTGTTTTTT.

The rearrangement links TRBV28 to TRBJ2-7; D not certain. V was cut by 2 bases and J by 2 bases, with 7 bases left in between. The CDR3 runs 13 residues. Germline V lookup: CDR1 MDHEN, CDR2 SYDVKM. The CDR3 region has the DNA TGTGCCAGCAGTTTAACATATACCTACGAGCAGTACTTC. Translation gives CASSLTYTYEQYF.

The rearrangement uses TRBV19 and TRBJ2-7; D gene ambiguous. The CDR3 extends over 9 amino acids. CDR1 LNHDA and CDR2 SQIVND come from the germline V gene (reference sequence). V lost 11 bases and J lost 10, with 12 bases in between. CDR3 region: CAGSLGQYF. In nucleotides, the CDR3 is TGTGCCGGGTCCCTAGGACAGTACTTC.

The chain employs TRBV5-1 and TRBJ2-1, with D unclear. The CDR3 consists of 16 residues. The V gene's germline CDR1 is SGHRS and CDR2 YFSETQ. V was clipped by 9 bases and J by 0 bases, with 19 bases between them. The CDR3 DNA reads TGCGCCACCTCCGCTACTACTTCTAGCTCCTACAATGAGCAGTTCTTC. This sequence encodes CATSATTSSSYNEQFF.

This chain uses TRBV6-5 with TRBJ1-1; D ambiguous. This CDR3 region has 13 residues. Germline assignment: CDR1 MNHEY and CDR2 SVGAGI. Trimming left V 2 bases short and J 4 bases short, with 8 bases between. Here the CDR3 DNA reads TGTGCCAGCAGTTACAATTCGGGCACTGAAGCTTTCTTT. Amino acids: CASSYNSGTEAFF.

The rearrangement joins TRBV28 to TRBJ2-1; 14 nucleotides align to TRBD2. The CDR3 is 17 amino acids. Germline loops: CDR1 MDHEN, CDR2 SYDVKM. The junction had 9 bases not matched to a gene; V was cut back by 4 bases and J by 7 bases. The CDR3 is CASSSMGLAGVWNEQFF. The CDR3 DNA is TGTGCCAGCAGTTCAATGGGACTAGCGGGAGTTTGGAATGAGCAGTTCTTC.

This rearrangement joins TRBV25-1 to TRBJ2-1; 7 bases agree with TRBD2. Per germline, CDR1 MGHDK and CDR2 SYGVNS. This CDR3 has 16 amino acids. V was pared by 3 bases and J by 0 bases, with 5 bases of the junction left unmatched. The CDR3 DNA follows: TGTGCCAGCAGTGACGGCGGGAGCGTCTCCTACAATGAGCAGTTCTTC. This codes for CASSDGGSVSYNEQFF.

This chain uses TRBV11-3 with TRBJ1-2, with 7 bases fitting TRBD1. The CDR3 runs 15 residues. After removal of 10 bases from V and 3 bases from J, the junction contained 14 bases not matched to a gene. Germline V gene data show CDR1 as SGHNT and CDR2 as YENEEA. The CDR3 coding sequence is TGTGCCACACGAGCCCTACAGGGGCCACACTATGGCTACACCTTC. Amino acids: CATRALQGPHYGYTF.

The V gene is TRBV9, the J gene TRBJ2-5, with a tentative D call TRBD1 (5 bases). Germline V gene lookup returns CDR1 SGDLS and CDR2 YYNGEE. Trimming cost V 4 bases and J 4 bases, with 11 bases left between them. CDR3 length: 13 residues. CDR3 in amino acids: CASSTRETETQYF. The CDR3 region has the DNA TGTGCCAGCAGCACCAGGGAAACAGAGACCCAGTACTTC.

This rearrangement joins TRBV7-2 to TRBJ1-1; 7 nucleotides line up with TRBD1. The CDR3 has 13 amino acids. Losses at the gene ends were 1 base for V and 5 bases for J; bases not matched to a gene: 1. Germline lookup yields CDR1 SGHTA and CDR2 FQGNSA. The CDR3 DNA reads TGTGCCAGCAGCTTAGGACAGGGTACTGAAGCTTTCTTT. Translation: CASSLGQGTEAFF. Combining the CDR3 with reference TRBV7-2 and TRBJ1-1 gives the whole variable domain GAGVSQSPSNKVTEKGKDVELRCDPISGHTALYWYRQSLGQGLEFLIYFQGNSAPDKSGLPSDRFSAERTGGSVSTLTIQRTQQEDSAVYLCASSLGQGTEAFFGQGTRLTVV.

The gene calls are TRBV5-5 and TRBJ1-1, with 7 bases lining up with TRBD1. This CDR3 has 11 amino acids. Germline CDR1 and CDR2: SGHKS and YYEKEE (reference sequence). The J segment lost 6 bases and the V segment lost 4 bases, leaving 0 bases of the junction unmatched. The CDR3 coding sequence is TGTGCCAGCAGCGGACAGGCTGAAGCTTTCTTT. It specifies CASSGQAEAFF.

V usage is TRBV28 and J usage is TRBJ1-1, with TRBD1 matching over 10 bases. J was trimmed by 5 bases and V by 8 bases; bases with no gene match: 8. The CDR3 is 14 amino acids. The germline V gene encodes CDR1 MDHEN and CDR2 SYDVKM. CDR3 in amino acids: CASGRQGARTEAFF. CDR3 in DNA: TGTGCCAGCGGCCGACAGGGGGCTCGTACTGAAGCTTTCTTT.

This clone was detected once. The CDR3 is CASSRLAGESYEQYF. In DNA, the CDR3 is TGTGCCAGCTCACGACTAGCGGGAGAGTCCTACGAGCAGTACTTC. This rearrangement joins TRBV18 to TRBJ2-7, with 12 bases matching TRBD2. This CDR3 is built from 15 residues. V was pared by 4 bases and J by 1 base, with 2 bases of the junction left unmatched. Per germline, CDR1 KGHSH and CDR2 LQKENI.

The chain carries TRBV21-1 and TRBJ2-7; whether TRBD1, the table's D call, matches the DNA was not checked. TRBV21-1 is termed a pseudogene. The CDR3 spans 21 residues. This chain's CDR3 is CASSPRLPRDRDFKRSYEQYF. The CDR3 DNA reads as TGTGCCAGCAGCCCGCGACTTCCCCGGGACAGGGATTTTAAACGCTCCTACGAGCAGTACTTC.

The chain couples TRBV11-2 to TRBJ2-7; no definite D call. This CDR3 is 17 amino acids long. Germline V CDR1 and CDR2: SGHAT, FQNNGV. Trimming cost V 6 bases and J 1 base, with 22 bases left between them. CDR3 DNA sequence: TGTGCCAGCAGGAATTTCAAATTAGGAGCCCATTCCTACGAGCAGTACTTC. It codes for CASRNFKLGAHSYEQYF.

The V and J genes are TRBV13 and TRBJ2-1; TRBD2 aligns across 10 bases. This CDR3 is built from 18 residues. Germline CDR1 and CDR2: PRHDT and FYEKMQ (reference sequence). V lost 6 bases and J lost 10; bases outside the gene matches: 21. This chain's CDR3 is CASSLTIRLAGYDGEQFF. The CDR3 coding sequence is TGTGCCAGCAGTCTAACGATAAGACTAGCGGGTTATGACGGGGAGCAGTTCTTC.

The DNA for the CDR3 is TGTGCCAGCAGTGACGGGACTAGCAATGAGCAGTTCTTC. Translating gives CASSDGTSNEQFF. This chain joins TRBV6-4 and TRBJ2-1, with 8 bases fitting TRBD2. Germline lookup yields CDR1 MRHNA and CDR2 SNTAGT. The J segment lost 6 bases and the V segment lost 2 bases, leaving 0 bases of the junction unmatched. The CDR3 runs to 13 residues.

The gene calls are TRBV21-1 and TRBJ1-4; TRBD1, the table's D call, was not compared with the DNA. TRBV21-1 is designated a pseudogene. The CDR3 contains 15 residues. Here the CDR3 reads CASSKGSERNEKLFF. The CDR3 region has the DNA TGTGCCAGCAGCAAAGGTTCAGAAAGAAATGAAAAACTGTTTTTT.

The chain uses TRBV7-6 and TRBJ2-2; 7 bases align to TRBD2. J gave up 4 bases and V 1 base, and 6 bases lay outside the gene matches. The CDR3 is made up of 16 amino acids. Germline loops: CDR1 SGHVS, CDR2 FNYEAQ. CDR3 in DNA: TGTGCCAGCAGCTTAGATGGCGGGAGCAGCACCGGGGAGCTGTTTTTT. Protein: CASSLDGGSSTGELFF.

The J gene is TRBJ2-7, the V gene TRBV9; D not resolved. Germline assignment: CDR1 SGDLS and CDR2 YYNGEE. This CDR3 comprises 14 residues. V lost 4 bases to trimming and J lost 1 base, with 12 bases between them. In DNA, the CDR3 is TGTGCCAGCAGCCCAACCTTAGTTTCCTACGAGCAGTACTTC. Protein product: CASSPTLVSYEQYF. The whole variable domain, filled in from reference TRBV9 and TRBJ2-7, reads DSGVTQTPKHLITATGQRVTLRCSPRSGDLSVYWYQQSLDQGLQFLIQYYNGEERAKGNILERFSAQQFPDLHSELNLSSLELGDSALYFCASSPTLVSYEQYFGPGTRLTVT.

The V and J genes are TRBV28 and TRBJ1-2; D may be TRBD1 (6 bases). The CDR3 is made up of 13 amino acids. Trimming removed 5 bases from V and 7 bases from J, with 14 bases in between. In germline, CDR1 is MDHEN, CDR2 SYDVKM. This CDR3 is CASSRDRTSGYTF. Written as DNA, the CDR3 is TGTGCCAGCAGTCGAGACAGGACTAGTGGCTACACCTTC.

This clone has only one observation. The chain employs TRBV7-2 and TRBJ2-1, with D unclear. The germline gives CDR1 SGHTA, CDR2 FQGNSA. The V and J ends lost 5 bases and 10 bases respectively, with 12 bases between them. CDR3 length: 12 amino acids. The DNA for the CDR3 is TGTGCCAGCAGCCCTACTCTCTTGGAGCAGTTCTTC. It codes for CASSPTLLEQFF.

The chain joins TRBV4-3 to TRBJ2-7; 8 bases are a match to TRBD2. V lost 0 bases to trimming and J lost 2 bases; unmatched junction nucleotides: 9. The CDR3 covers 17 residues. The germline CDR1 and CDR2 sequences are LGHNA and YSLEER. CDR3 nucleotide sequence: TGCGCCAGCAGCCAAGATTCGGGGGGGATCGGGACCTACGAGCAGTACTTC. Translating gives CASSQDSGGIGTYEQYF.

This chain uses TRBV7-8 with TRBJ2-5, with D tentatively TRBD2 (6 bases). V was pared by 4 bases and J by 0 bases, with 15 bases between. The CDR3 spans 16 residues. Germline V CDR1 and CDR2: SGHVS, FQNEAQ. The chain's CDR3 is CASSSLRGGYQETQYF. CDR3 DNA: TGTGCCAGCAGCTCACTCCGTGGGGGGTACCAAGAGACCCAGTACTTC.